Listed below are T cell receptor beta chains from one sample, sequenced in a study of blood T cell repertoires in COVID-19. Produced via immunoSEQ multiplex PCR; TCRdb's table is partial and in-frame only. This sample has approximately 150,000 clones, with over 70% found just once. Sequencing was performed on peripheral blood. These receptors were taken from a man in his fifties or sixties with active or convalescent COVID-19. CDR3s include the opening cysteine and the closing phenylalanine or tryptophan. Fields, in order: V gene, clone size, D gene, J gene, CDR3 DNA, CDR3 protein. The D gene is left open where the match is weak. Rows may omit the clone size; those that give it use once, few, many or a size class.

v_gene: TRBV19
abundance: NA
d_gene: NA
j_gene: TRBJ2-2
CDR3nt: TGTGCCAGTAGTAAGATACCGCGGAGCCTGTACACCGGGGAGCTGTTTTTT
CDR3aa: CASSKIPRSLYTGELFF

v_gene: TRBV28
abundance: NA
d_gene: NA
j_gene: TRBJ1-3
CDR3nt: TGTGCCAGCAGTACCTGGGCCGCCTCTGGAAACACCATATATTTT
CDR3aa: CASSTWAASGNTIYF

v_gene: TRBV7-3
abundance: NA
d_gene: NA
j_gene: TRBJ2-1
CDR3nt: TGTGCCAGCAGCTCGTCTAGGAATGAGCAGTTCTTC
CDR3aa: CASSSSRNEQFF

v_gene: TRBV7-2
abundance: NA
d_gene: TRBD2
j_gene: TRBJ2-4
CDR3nt: TGTGCCAGCAGCTTAGAAGCGGGAGGGTCCAAAAACATTCAGTACTTC
CDR3aa: CASSLEAGGSKNIQYF

v_gene: TRBV7-9
abundance: NA
d_gene: TRBD1
j_gene: TRBJ2-3
CDR3nt: TGTGCCAGCAGCCGGGGACAGGGCGCAGATACGCAGTATTTT
CDR3aa: CASSRGQGADTQYF

v_gene: TRBV28
abundance: NA
d_gene: TRBD2
j_gene: TRBJ2-5
CDR3nt: TGTGCCAGCAGTTTCGTTGGCTTGGGGGGGTGGGGGACCCAGTACTTC
CDR3aa: CASSFVGLGGWGTQYF

v_gene: TRBV7-3
abundance: NA
d_gene: NA
j_gene: TRBJ2-5
CDR3nt: TGTGCCAGCAGCCCTAATCGGGGTGCCCCAGAGACCCAGTACTTC
CDR3aa: CASSPNRGAPETQYF

v_gene: TRBV6-5
abundance: NA
d_gene: TRBD1
j_gene: TRBJ1-2
CDR3nt: TGTGCCAGCAGTTCCCGGGGACAGGGGGCGGATGGCTACACCTTC
CDR3aa: CASSSRGQGADGYTF

v_gene: TRBV19
abundance: NA
d_gene: TRBD1
j_gene: TRBJ1-5
CDR3nt: TGTGCCAGTACCACAACCGGGACAGGTGGTCAGCCCCAGCATTTT
CDR3aa: CASTTTGTGGQPQHF

v_gene: TRBV6-2/TRBV6-3
abundance: few
d_gene: NA
j_gene: TRBJ2-2
CDR3nt: TGTGCCAGCAGTTCCCAGAACACCGGGGAGCTGTTTTTT
CDR3aa: CASSSQNTGELFF

v_gene: TRBV5-1
abundance: once
d_gene: TRBD2
j_gene: TRBJ2-2
CDR3nt: TGCGCCAGCAGCTTGACCTTTGGGACTAGCGGGAACATGAACACCGGGGAGCTGTTTTTT
CDR3aa: CASSLTFGTSGNMNTGELFF

v_gene: TRBV7-8
abundance: once
d_gene: TRBD2
j_gene: TRBJ2-7
CDR3nt: TGTGCCAGCAGCTTAGGGGCGGGAGGGTACTCCTACGAGCAGTACTTC
CDR3aa: CASSLGAGGYSYEQYF

v_gene: TRBV29-1
abundance: NA
d_gene: TRBD2
j_gene: TRBJ2-3
CDR3nt: TGCAGCGCCATACCGGGACTAGCGAGTGGAAATACGCAGTATTTT
CDR3aa: CSAIPGLASGNTQYF

v_gene: TRBV27
abundance: NA
d_gene: TRBD2
j_gene: TRBJ2-3
CDR3nt: TGTGCCAGCAGGCGCGAAGGGACTAGCGGGAAGCAGTATTTT
CDR3aa: CASRREGTSGKQYF

v_gene: TRBV7-2
abundance: NA
d_gene: NA
j_gene: TRBJ2-7
CDR3nt: TGTGCCAGCAGCTTAAAACGGTCGGGAGTGTCGCCCTACGAGCAGTACTTC
CDR3aa: CASSLKRSGVSPYEQYF

v_gene: TRBV5-1
abundance: once
d_gene: TRBD2
j_gene: TRBJ2-7
CDR3nt: TGCGCCAGCAGCGCGGGAGGGGGCAGGGAGGGTTACGAGCAGTACTTC
CDR3aa: CASSAGGGREGYEQYF

v_gene: TRBV4-1
abundance: NA
d_gene: TRBD2
j_gene: TRBJ2-7
CDR3nt: TGCGCCAGCAAGGCTAGCGGGATCGACGAGCAGTACTTC
CDR3aa: CASKASGIDEQYF

v_gene: TRBV18
abundance: NA
d_gene: TRBD1
j_gene: TRBJ2-5
CDR3nt: TGTGCCAGCTCTTCCGGGACAGGGGGCCAAGAGACCCAGTACTTC
CDR3aa: CASSSGTGGQETQYF

v_gene: TRBV6-6
abundance: once
d_gene: TRBD1
j_gene: TRBJ1-5
CDR3nt: TGTGCCAGCAGGACACCGGGACAGGGATCTCAGCCCCAGCATTTT
CDR3aa: CASRTPGQGSQPQHF

v_gene: TRBV7-9
abundance: NA
d_gene: NA
j_gene: TRBJ2-5
CDR3nt: TGTGCCAGCAGCTTTGCGGAGGGCCGGGAGACCCAGTACTTC
CDR3aa: CASSFAEGRETQYF

v_gene: TRBV30
abundance: NA
d_gene: NA
j_gene: TRBJ1-6
CDR3nt: TGTGCCTGGACCGCAGGGGTGAATTCACCCCTCCACTTT
CDR3aa: CAWTAGVNSPLHF

v_gene: TRBV24-1
abundance: NA
d_gene: TRBD2
j_gene: TRBJ2-3
CDR3nt: TGTGCCACCAGTGGCGCGGGGGGAATGACAGATACGCAGTATTTT
CDR3aa: CATSGAGGMTDTQYF

v_gene: TRBV18
abundance: NA
d_gene: NA
j_gene: TRBJ2-7
CDR3nt: TGTGCCAGCTCACTAAGACAGGGAGGCGAGCAGTACTTC
CDR3aa: CASSLRQGGEQYF

v_gene: TRBV29-1
abundance: NA
d_gene: TRBD2
j_gene: TRBJ2-1
CDR3nt: TGCAGCGTTGAAGGGACTAGAGGGGAGCAGTTCTTC
CDR3aa: CSVEGTRGEQFF

v_gene: TRBV6-5
abundance: NA
d_gene: NA
j_gene: TRBJ1-5
CDR3nt: TGTGCCAGCCCGGAGGGTTTGAGCAATCAGCCCCAGCATTTT
CDR3aa: CASPEGLSNQPQHF

v_gene: TRBV5-5
abundance: NA
d_gene: TRBD1
j_gene: TRBJ1-1
CDR3nt: TGTGCCAGCAGCTTGTCTCACAGGGGGAACACTGAAGCTTTCTTT
CDR3aa: CASSLSHRGNTEAFF

v_gene: TRBV7-9
abundance: NA
d_gene: NA
j_gene: TRBJ2-5
CDR3nt: TGTGCCAGCAGCTCCCGGTTGACGGGGGAGACCCAGTACTTC
CDR3aa: CASSSRLTGETQYF

v_gene: TRBV27
abundance: once
d_gene: TRBD2
j_gene: TRBJ2-4
CDR3nt: TGTGCCAGCAGTTTTCGGCTAGCGGGAGAAAACATTCAGTACTTC
CDR3aa: CASSFRLAGENIQYF

v_gene: TRBV28
abundance: NA
d_gene: TRBD1
j_gene: TRBJ2-4
CDR3nt: TGTGCCAGCAGTTTGATTACCAGGGGGCTGGCCAAAAACATTCAGTACTTC
CDR3aa: CASSLITRGLAKNIQYF

v_gene: TRBV3-1/TRBV3-2
abundance: NA
d_gene: TRBD2
j_gene: TRBJ2-7
CDR3nt: TGTGCCAGCAGCCATGGTAGCGGGAGGGGTGAGCAGTACTTC
CDR3aa: CASSHGSGRGEQYF

v_gene: TRBV11-2
abundance: NA
d_gene: NA
j_gene: TRBJ1-5
CDR3nt: TGTGCCAGCAGCTTAGGGCCCGCTCTCGGGTCTAGCAATCAGCCCCAGCATTTT
CDR3aa: CASSLGPALGSSNQPQHF

v_gene: TRBV20-1
abundance: NA
d_gene: TRBD1
j_gene: TRBJ1-2
CDR3nt: TGCAGTGCCCGGACAGGGGAAGGCTACACCTTC
CDR3aa: CSARTGEGYTF

v_gene: TRBV27
abundance: NA
d_gene: TRBD2
j_gene: TRBJ2-1
CDR3nt: TGTGCCAGCCTAGCGGGAGACCATCGCAATGAGCAGTTCTTC
CDR3aa: CASLAGDHRNEQFF

v_gene: TRBV7-2
abundance: NA
d_gene: NA
j_gene: TRBJ1-2
CDR3nt: TGTGCCAGCAGACTTAACAGGACGCCTAACTATGGCTACACCTTC
CDR3aa: CASRLNRTPNYGYTF

v_gene: TRBV9
abundance: NA
d_gene: TRBD1
j_gene: TRBJ1-2
CDR3nt: TGTGCCAGCAGCGCAGGGACAGGGCTTGGCTACACCTTC
CDR3aa: CASSAGTGLGYTF

v_gene: TRBV29-1
abundance: NA
d_gene: NA
j_gene: TRBJ2-6
CDR3nt: TGCAGCGTTGAGGAGATGTACTCTGGGGCCAACGTCCTGACTTTC
CDR3aa: CSVEEMYSGANVLTF

v_gene: TRBV19
abundance: NA
d_gene: TRBD1
j_gene: TRBJ2-7
CDR3nt: TGTGCCAGTAGTATTCGGGGGACAGGGGACTACGAGCAGTACTTC
CDR3aa: CASSIRGTGDYEQYF

v_gene: TRBV5-1
abundance: NA
d_gene: NA
j_gene: TRBJ1-5
CDR3nt: TGCGCCAGCAGCGTTGGGGGGTTGAGCAATCAGCCCCAGCATTTT
CDR3aa: CASSVGGLSNQPQHF

v_gene: TRBV11-2
abundance: few
d_gene: TRBD1
j_gene: TRBJ1-6
CDR3nt: TGTGCCAGCAGCTTAGATGGACAGGGAATCAATTCACCCCTCCACTTT
CDR3aa: CASSLDGQGINSPLHF

v_gene: TRBV9
abundance: NA
d_gene: TRBD2
j_gene: TRBJ2-2
CDR3nt: TGTGCCAGCAGCGGCACACTAGCGGGAGGGGCGTGGGGCACCGGGGAGCTGTTTTTT
CDR3aa: CASSGTLAGGAWGTGELFF

v_gene: TRBV6-2/TRBV6-3
abundance: NA
d_gene: TRBD1
j_gene: TRBJ2-1
CDR3nt: TGTGCCAGCAGCCCCGGACAGGGGGCCGGGAATGAGCAGTTCTTC
CDR3aa: CASSPGQGAGNEQFF

v_gene: TRBV6-6
abundance: few
d_gene: NA
j_gene: TRBJ2-1
CDR3nt: TGTGCCAGCAGTTCGGTCCACAGTAATCCTGAGCAGTTCTTC
CDR3aa: CASSSVHSNPEQFF

v_gene: TRBV28
abundance: NA
d_gene: NA
j_gene: TRBJ1-5
CDR3nt: TGTGCCAGCAGTTCTCCAGGGGCGGGTCAGCCCCAGCATTTT
CDR3aa: CASSSPGAGQPQHF

v_gene: TRBV6-5
abundance: NA
d_gene: NA
j_gene: TRBJ1-4
CDR3nt: TGTGCCAGCAGCCGTACGGGGGGCGTTGAAAAACTGTTTTTT
CDR3aa: CASSRTGGVEKLFF

v_gene: TRBV4-3
abundance: NA
d_gene: NA
j_gene: TRBJ2-5
CDR3nt: TGCGCCAGCAGCCAAGATTCAGGAGAGACCCAGTACTTC
CDR3aa: CASSQDSGETQYF